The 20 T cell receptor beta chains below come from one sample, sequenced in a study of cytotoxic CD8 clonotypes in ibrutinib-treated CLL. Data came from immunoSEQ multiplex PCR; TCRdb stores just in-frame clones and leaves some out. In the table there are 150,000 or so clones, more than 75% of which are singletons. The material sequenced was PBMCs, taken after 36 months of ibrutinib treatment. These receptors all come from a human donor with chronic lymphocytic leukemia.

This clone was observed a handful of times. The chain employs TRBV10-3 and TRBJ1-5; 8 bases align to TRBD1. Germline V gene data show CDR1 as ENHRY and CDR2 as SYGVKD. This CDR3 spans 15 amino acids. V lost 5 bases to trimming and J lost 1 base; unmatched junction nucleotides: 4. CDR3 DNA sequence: TGTGCCATCAGTCGTGGACAGGGCAGCAATCAGCCCCAGCATTTT. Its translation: CAISRGQGSNQPQHF.

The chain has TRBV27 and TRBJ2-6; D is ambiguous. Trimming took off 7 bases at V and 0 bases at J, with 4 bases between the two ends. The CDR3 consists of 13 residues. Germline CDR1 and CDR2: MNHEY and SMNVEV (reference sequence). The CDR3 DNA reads TGTGCCAGCATTTTCTCTGGGGCCAACGTCCTGACTTTC. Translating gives CASIFSGANVLTF.

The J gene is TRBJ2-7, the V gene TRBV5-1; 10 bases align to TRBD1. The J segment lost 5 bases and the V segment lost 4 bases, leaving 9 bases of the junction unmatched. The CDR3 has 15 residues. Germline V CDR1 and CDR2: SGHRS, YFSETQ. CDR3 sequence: CASSIQGQGYHEQYF. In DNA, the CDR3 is TGCGCCAGCAGCATTCAGGGACAGGGGTACCACGAGCAGTACTTC.

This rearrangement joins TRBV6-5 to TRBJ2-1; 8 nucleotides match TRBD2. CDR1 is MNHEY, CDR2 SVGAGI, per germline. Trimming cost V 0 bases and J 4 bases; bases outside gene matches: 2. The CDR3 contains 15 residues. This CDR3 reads CASSYSSGGYNEQFF. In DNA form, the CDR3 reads TGTGCCAGCAGTTACTCGAGCGGGGGTTACAATGAGCAGTTCTTC.

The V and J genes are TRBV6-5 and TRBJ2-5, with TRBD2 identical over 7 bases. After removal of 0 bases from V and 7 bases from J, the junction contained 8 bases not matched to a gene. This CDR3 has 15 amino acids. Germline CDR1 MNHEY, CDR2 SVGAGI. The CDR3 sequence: CASSYSGGGLGTQYF. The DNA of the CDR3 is TGTGCCAGCAGTTACTCGGGGGGAGGGTTGGGGACCCAGTACTTC.

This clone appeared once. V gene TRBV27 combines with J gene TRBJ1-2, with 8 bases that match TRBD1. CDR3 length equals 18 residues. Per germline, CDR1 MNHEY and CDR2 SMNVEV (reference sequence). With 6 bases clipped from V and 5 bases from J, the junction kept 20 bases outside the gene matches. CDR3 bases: TGTGCCAGCAGCGGGGCAGGGGGCTTCCTCGGTCGGTGGTATGGCTACACCTTC. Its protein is CASSGAGGFLGRWYGYTF.

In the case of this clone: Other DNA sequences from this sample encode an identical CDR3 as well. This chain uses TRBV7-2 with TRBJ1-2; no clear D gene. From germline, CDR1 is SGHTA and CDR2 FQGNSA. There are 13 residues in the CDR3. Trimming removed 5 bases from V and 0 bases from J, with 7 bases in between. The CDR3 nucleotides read TGTGCCAGCAGCCGCCGAGCTAACTATGGCTACACCTTC. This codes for CASSRRANYGYTF. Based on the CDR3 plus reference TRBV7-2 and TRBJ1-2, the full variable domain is GAGVSQSPSNKVTEKGKDVELRCDPISGHTALYWYRQSLGQGLEFLIYFQGNSAPDKSGLPSDRFSAERTGGSVSTLTIQRTQQEDSAVYLCASSRRANYGYTFGSGTRLTVV.

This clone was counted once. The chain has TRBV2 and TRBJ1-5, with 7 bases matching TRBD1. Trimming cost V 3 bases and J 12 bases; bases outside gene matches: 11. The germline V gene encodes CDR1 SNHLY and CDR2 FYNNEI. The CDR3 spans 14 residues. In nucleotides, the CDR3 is TGTGCCAGCAGTGATAGGGGGCCCTCAAGGCTCCAGCATTTT. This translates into CASSDRGPSRLQHF.

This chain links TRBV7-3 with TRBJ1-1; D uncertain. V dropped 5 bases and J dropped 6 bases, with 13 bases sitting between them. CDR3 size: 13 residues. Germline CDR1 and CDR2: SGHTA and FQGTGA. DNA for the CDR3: TGTGCCAGCAGCCCCGTGCCGAGCGCTGAAGCTTTCTTT. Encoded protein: CASSPVPSAEAFF. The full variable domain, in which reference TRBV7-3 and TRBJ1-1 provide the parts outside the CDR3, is GAGVSQTPSNKVTEKGKYVELRCDPISGHTALYWYRQSLGQGPEFLIYFQGTGAADDSGLPNDRFFAVRPEGSVSTLKIQRTERGDSAVYLCASSPVPSAEAFFGQGTRLTVV.

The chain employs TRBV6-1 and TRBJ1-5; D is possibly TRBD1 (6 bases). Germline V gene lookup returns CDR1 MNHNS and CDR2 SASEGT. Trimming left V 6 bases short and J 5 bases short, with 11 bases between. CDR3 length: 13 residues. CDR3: CASSLRGDQPQHF. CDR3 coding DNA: TGTGCCAGCAGCCTCAGGGGTGATCAGCCCCAGCATTTT.

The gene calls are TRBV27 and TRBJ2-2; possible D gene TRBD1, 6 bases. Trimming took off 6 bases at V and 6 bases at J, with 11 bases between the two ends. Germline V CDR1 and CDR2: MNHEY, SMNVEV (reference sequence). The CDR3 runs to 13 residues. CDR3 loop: CASRPQGPGELFF. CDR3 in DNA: TGTGCCAGCAGGCCACAGGGACCCGGGGAGCTGTTTTTT.

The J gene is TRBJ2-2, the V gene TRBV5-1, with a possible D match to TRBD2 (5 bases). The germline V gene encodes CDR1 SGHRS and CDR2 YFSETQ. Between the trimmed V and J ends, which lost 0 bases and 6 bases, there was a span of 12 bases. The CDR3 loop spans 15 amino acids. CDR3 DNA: TGCGCCAGCAGCTTGGAACTAGGAGGTTCCGGGGAGCTGTTTTTT. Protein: CASSLELGGSGELFF.

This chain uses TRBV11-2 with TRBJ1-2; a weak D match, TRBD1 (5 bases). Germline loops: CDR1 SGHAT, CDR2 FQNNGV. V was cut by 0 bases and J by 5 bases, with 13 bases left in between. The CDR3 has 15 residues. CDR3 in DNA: TGTGCCAGCAGCTTAGATCTCGGGACGGTATATGGCTACACCTTC. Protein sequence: CASSLDLGTVYGYTF.

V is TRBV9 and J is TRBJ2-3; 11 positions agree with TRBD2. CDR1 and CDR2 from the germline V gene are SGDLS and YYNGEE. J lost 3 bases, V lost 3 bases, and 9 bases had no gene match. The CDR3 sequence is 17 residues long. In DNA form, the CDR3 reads TGTGCCAGCAGCGCCCGCACTAGCGGGGGTCGAACAGATACGCAGTATTTT. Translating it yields CASSARTSGGRTDTQYF.

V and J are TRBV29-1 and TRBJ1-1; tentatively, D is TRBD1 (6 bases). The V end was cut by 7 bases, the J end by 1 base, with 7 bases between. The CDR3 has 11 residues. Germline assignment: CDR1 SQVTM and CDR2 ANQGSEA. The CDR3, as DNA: TGCAGCGCGACAGGGAACACTGAAGCTTTCTTT. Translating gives CSATGNTEAFF.

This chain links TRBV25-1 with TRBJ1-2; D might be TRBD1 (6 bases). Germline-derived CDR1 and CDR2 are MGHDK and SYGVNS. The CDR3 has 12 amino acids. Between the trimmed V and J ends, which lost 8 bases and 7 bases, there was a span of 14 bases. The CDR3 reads CASRQGNGGYTF. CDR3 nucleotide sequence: TGTGCCAGCCGCCAGGGGAATGGTGGCTACACCTTC.

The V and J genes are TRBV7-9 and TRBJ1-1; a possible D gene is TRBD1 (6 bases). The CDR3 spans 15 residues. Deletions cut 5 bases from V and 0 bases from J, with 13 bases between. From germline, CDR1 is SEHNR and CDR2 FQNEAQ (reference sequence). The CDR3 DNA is TGTGCCAGCAGCCTACACAGGGTCCTGAACACTGAAGCTTTCTTT. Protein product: CASSLHRVLNTEAFF.

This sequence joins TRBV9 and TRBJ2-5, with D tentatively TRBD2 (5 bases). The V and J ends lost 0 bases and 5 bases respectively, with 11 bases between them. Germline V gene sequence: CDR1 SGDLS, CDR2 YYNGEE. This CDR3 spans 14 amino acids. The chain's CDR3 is CASSVGRGGETQYF. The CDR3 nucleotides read TGTGCCAGCAGCGTAGGCAGAGGCGGGGAGACCCAGTACTTC.

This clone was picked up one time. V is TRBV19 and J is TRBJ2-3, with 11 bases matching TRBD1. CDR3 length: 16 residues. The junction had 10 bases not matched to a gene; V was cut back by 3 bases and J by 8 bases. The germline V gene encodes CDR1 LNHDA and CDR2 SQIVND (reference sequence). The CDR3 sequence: CASSIEDRGPGLTQYF. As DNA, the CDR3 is TGTGCCAGTAGTATCGAGGACAGGGGGCCGGGACTTACGCAGTATTTT.

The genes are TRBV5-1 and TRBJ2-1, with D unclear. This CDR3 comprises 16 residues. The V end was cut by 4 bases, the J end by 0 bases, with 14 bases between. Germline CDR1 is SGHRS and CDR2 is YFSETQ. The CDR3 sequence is CASSPGWSSSYNEQFF. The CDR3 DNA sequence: TGCGCCAGCAGCCCCGGGTGGTCGAGCTCCTACAATGAGCAGTTCTTC.